These T cell receptor beta chains were read from a single sample in a study of T cell responses to AZD1222 COVID-19 vaccine. Assay: immunoSEQ multiplex PCR; the TCRdb copy retains only in-frame clones and omits some. The sample includes about 100,000 clones, about nine tenths of them seen just once. The sample here was peripheral blood, taken on day 0 of AZD1222 vaccination. The receptors were gathered from an adult in good health. Each CDR3 is given with its conserved first and last residue. D genes are given only for firm matches. Size values are once, few and many counts, or a class for expanded clones, and some rows have none.

clone size: -
CDR3 length: 12
V gene: TRBV30
D gene: -
J gene: TRBJ1-4
CDR3 DNA: TGTGCCTGGAGCCCCTGGAATGAAAAACTGTTTTTT
CDR3 protein: CAWSPWNEKLFF

clone size: -
CDR3 length: 15
V gene: TRBV27
D gene: -
J gene: TRBJ2-6
CDR3 DNA: TGTGCCAGCCGGGACTTAGGCTCTGGGGCCAACGTCCTGACTTTC
CDR3 protein: CASRDLGSGANVLTF

clone size: -
CDR3 length: 16
V gene: TRBV10-3
D gene: -
J gene: TRBJ2-3
CDR3 DNA: TGTGCCATCAGTGAGTCCGCAATTGGGAACACAGATACGCAGTATTTT
CDR3 protein: CAISESAIGNTDTQYF

clone size: -
CDR3 length: 15
V gene: TRBV29-1
D gene: -
J gene: TRBJ2-3
CDR3 DNA: TGCAGCGTTGAAGAATGGGTCAGGAGCACAGATACGCAGTATTTT
CDR3 protein: CSVEEWVRSTDTQYF

clone size: -
CDR3 length: 14
V gene: TRBV4-1
D gene: TRBD1
J gene: TRBJ2-7
CDR3 DNA: TGCGCCAGCAGCCGTACAGGGGATTCCTACGAGCAGTACTTC
CDR3 protein: CASSRTGDSYEQYF

clone size: -
CDR3 length: 11
V gene: TRBV29-1
D gene: -
J gene: TRBJ2-3
CDR3 DNA: TGCAGCGCCAGGATCCCAGATACGCAGTATTTT
CDR3 protein: CSARIPDTQYF

clone size: -
CDR3 length: 16
V gene: TRBV7-9
D gene: -
J gene: TRBJ1-4
CDR3 DNA: TGTGCCAGCAGCCATACTACAGGGTGGGATAATGAAAAACTGTTTTTT
CDR3 protein: CASSHTTGWDNEKLFF

clone size: -
CDR3 length: 16
V gene: TRBV5-1
D gene: TRBD1
J gene: TRBJ2-7
CDR3 DNA: TGCGCCAGCAGCTGGAGTGAGACAGGGAACCCTTACGAGCAGTACTTC
CDR3 protein: CASSWSETGNPYEQYF

clone size: -
CDR3 length: 13
V gene: TRBV7-9
D gene: -
J gene: TRBJ1-2
CDR3 DNA: TGTGCCAGCAGCTTATCCCGAGGGCATGGCTACACCTTC
CDR3 protein: CASSLSRGHGYTF

clone size: -
CDR3 length: 14
V gene: TRBV27
D gene: -
J gene: TRBJ2-7
CDR3 DNA: TGTGCCAGCAGTTTAAGAGGGGGTGCGTACGAGCAGTACTTC
CDR3 protein: CASSLRGGAYEQYF

clone size: -
CDR3 length: 13
V gene: TRBV4-1
D gene: -
J gene: TRBJ2-7
CDR3 DNA: TGCGCCAGCAGCCAAGAAGTACGGGACGAGCAGTACTTC
CDR3 protein: CASSQEVRDEQYF

clone size: -
CDR3 length: 15
V gene: TRBV7-9
D gene: -
J gene: TRBJ1-2
CDR3 DNA: TGTGCCAGCAGCTTAGCGTCGGGGACAAATCCCGGCTACACCTTC
CDR3 protein: CASSLASGTNPGYTF

clone size: -
CDR3 length: 14
V gene: TRBV19
D gene: -
J gene: TRBJ2-2
CDR3 DNA: TGTGCCAGTGTGACCAGGGGGAACACCGGGGAGCTGTTTTTT
CDR3 protein: CASVTRGNTGELFF

clone size: -
CDR3 length: 14
V gene: TRBV5-1
D gene: TRBD1
J gene: TRBJ1-1
CDR3 DNA: TGCGCCAGCAGCTCGGGACAGGGAGGAGCTGAAGCTTTCTTT
CDR3 protein: CASSSGQGGAEAFF

clone size: -
CDR3 length: 14
V gene: TRBV19
D gene: -
J gene: TRBJ2-7
CDR3 DNA: TGTGCCAGTAGTGGCCTAATTCGACCCTACGAGCAGTACTTC
CDR3 protein: CASSGLIRPYEQYF

clone size: -
CDR3 length: 15
V gene: TRBV7-8
D gene: TRBD1
J gene: TRBJ1-5
CDR3 DNA: TGTGCCAGCAGCCACGGGACAGATAGCAATCAGCCCCAGCATTTT
CDR3 protein: CASSHGTDSNQPQHF

clone size: -
CDR3 length: 17
V gene: TRBV6-2/TRBV6-3
D gene: -
J gene: TRBJ2-7
CDR3 DNA: TGTGCCAGCAGTTACGCGAGAGCAAGACGCGTGACCTACGAGCAGTACTTC
CDR3 protein: CASSYARARRVTYEQYF

clone size: -
CDR3 length: 13
V gene: TRBV7-3
D gene: -
J gene: TRBJ1-3
CDR3 DNA: TGTGCCAGCAGCTCTACCGGGTCAGGAACCATATATTTT
CDR3 protein: CASSSTGSGTIYF

clone size: -
CDR3 length: 15
V gene: TRBV11-2
D gene: -
J gene: TRBJ2-7
CDR3 DNA: TGTGCCAGCAGTTCTACCAATGGACCTGTCTACGAGCAGTACTTC
CDR3 protein: CASSSTNGPVYEQYF

clone size: few
CDR3 length: 15
V gene: TRBV7-2
D gene: -
J gene: TRBJ2-1
CDR3 DNA: TGTGCCAGCAGCCCAGCAGCTGTGGGGGCTGATGAGCAGTTCTTC
CDR3 protein: CASSPAAVGADEQFF

clone size: -
CDR3 length: 16
V gene: TRBV29-1
D gene: TRBD2
J gene: TRBJ2-1
CDR3 DNA: TGCAGCGTTGAGGACGGGAGGGGGAGGTCCTACAATGAGCAGTTCTTC
CDR3 protein: CSVEDGRGRSYNEQFF

clone size: -
CDR3 length: 14
V gene: TRBV28
D gene: -
J gene: TRBJ1-1
CDR3 DNA: TGTGCCAGCAGTTTGTTGCGGGGAAACACTGAAGCTTTCTTT
CDR3 protein: CASSLLRGNTEAFF

clone size: -
CDR3 length: 13
V gene: TRBV19
D gene: -
J gene: TRBJ1-1
CDR3 DNA: TGTGCCAGTAGTATCCGGGTGAACACTGAAGCTTTCTTT
CDR3 protein: CASSIRVNTEAFF

clone size: -
CDR3 length: 13
V gene: TRBV9
D gene: TRBD1
J gene: TRBJ2-5
CDR3 DNA: TGTGCCAGTTCGGGACAGGGCCTAGAGACCCAGTACTTC
CDR3 protein: CASSGQGLETQYF

clone size: -
CDR3 length: 15
V gene: TRBV10-3
D gene: -
J gene: TRBJ1-5
CDR3 DNA: TGTGCCATCAGTGAGCTTGGCAGGGGCAATCAGCCCCAGCATTTT
CDR3 protein: CAISELGRGNQPQHF

clone size: -
CDR3 length: 17
V gene: TRBV28
D gene: TRBD2
J gene: TRBJ2-1
CDR3 DNA: TGTGCCAGCAGTTTAATGGTCCTAGCGGGAGGTCAGAATGAGCAGTTCTTC
CDR3 protein: CASSLMVLAGGQNEQFF

clone size: -
CDR3 length: 14
V gene: TRBV6-5
D gene: TRBD2
J gene: TRBJ2-2
CDR3 DNA: TGTGCCAGCGGGCCGGGACTAGCGTCCGGGGAGCTGTTTTTT
CDR3 protein: CASGPGLASGELFF

clone size: once
CDR3 length: 15
V gene: TRBV7-7
D gene: TRBD1
J gene: TRBJ1-5
CDR3 DNA: TGTGCTAGCAGCTTAGTAGGGACAGGGTATCAGCCCCAGCATTTT
CDR3 protein: CASSLVGTGYQPQHF

clone size: -
CDR3 length: 11
V gene: TRBV2
D gene: -
J gene: TRBJ2-1
CDR3 DNA: TGTGCCAGCAGCCAGGGTGACGAGCAGTTCTTC
CDR3 protein: CASSQGDEQFF

clone size: -
CDR3 length: 14
V gene: TRBV7-9
D gene: TRBD1
J gene: TRBJ2-7
CDR3 DNA: TGTGCCAGCAGCTTAGTACAGGGGCCCTACGAGCAGTACTTC
CDR3 protein: CASSLVQGPYEQYF

clone size: -
CDR3 length: 14
V gene: TRBV7-3
D gene: TRBD2
J gene: TRBJ2-1
CDR3 DNA: TGTGCCAGCAGCTCATCTAGCGGGAGCGATGAGCAGTTCTTC
CDR3 protein: CASSSSSGSDEQFF

clone size: -
CDR3 length: 17
V gene: TRBV19
D gene: TRBD1
J gene: TRBJ1-1
CDR3 DNA: TGTGCCAGTAGTCTCGACAGGGGGCGCCCCCCTAACACTGAAGCTTTCTTT
CDR3 protein: CASSLDRGRPPNTEAFF

clone size: -
CDR3 length: 13
V gene: TRBV6-5
D gene: TRBD1
J gene: TRBJ1-2
CDR3 DNA: TGTGCCAGCAGTTCCGGGACAGGGGGCCCCCACACCTTC
CDR3 protein: CASSSGTGGPHTF

clone size: -
CDR3 length: 12
V gene: TRBV29-1
D gene: TRBD2
J gene: TRBJ2-7
CDR3 DNA: TGCAGCGTACAGGAGCGGGAATACGAGCAGTACTTC
CDR3 protein: CSVQEREYEQYF

clone size: -
CDR3 length: 15
V gene: TRBV7-9
D gene: -
J gene: TRBJ2-7
CDR3 DNA: TGTGCCAGCAGCGATAGGGACTCCCTGACCTACGAGCAGTACTTC
CDR3 protein: CASSDRDSLTYEQYF

clone size: -
CDR3 length: 13
V gene: TRBV11-2
D gene: TRBD2
J gene: TRBJ2-5
CDR3 DNA: TGTGCCAGCTCGCGGGAGGAGGGGGAGACCCAGTACTTC
CDR3 protein: CASSREEGETQYF

clone size: -
CDR3 length: 14
V gene: TRBV25-1
D gene: -
J gene: TRBJ1-4
CDR3 DNA: TGTGCCAGCAGTCCTGGCGCAACTAATGAAAAACTGTTTTTT
CDR3 protein: CASSPGATNEKLFF

clone size: -
CDR3 length: 15
V gene: TRBV27
D gene: -
J gene: TRBJ1-5
CDR3 DNA: TGTGCCAGCAGTTTATCATTCAGGGGCAATCAGCCCCAGCATTTT
CDR3 protein: CASSLSFRGNQPQHF

clone size: -
CDR3 length: 17
V gene: TRBV18
D gene: -
J gene: TRBJ1-6
CDR3 DNA: TGTGCCAGCTCAACACTAATAAGTGGTGACTATAATTCACCCCTCCACTTT
CDR3 protein: CASSTLISGDYNSPLHF

clone size: -
CDR3 length: 12
V gene: TRBV29-1
D gene: TRBD1
J gene: TRBJ2-5
CDR3 DNA: TGCAGCGTCAGGACAGGGAAGGAGACCCAGTACTTC
CDR3 protein: CSVRTGKETQYF

clone size: -
CDR3 length: 14
V gene: TRBV7-9
D gene: TRBD2
J gene: TRBJ2-5
CDR3 DNA: TGTGCCAGCAGGTGGACTAGCCAACAAGAGACCCAGTACTTC
CDR3 protein: CASRWTSQQETQYF

clone size: -
CDR3 length: 15
V gene: TRBV6-1
D gene: TRBD2
J gene: TRBJ2-3
CDR3 DNA: TGTGCCAGCAGTGAAAGCGGGAGATATGGAGATACGCAGTATTTT
CDR3 protein: CASSESGRYGDTQYF

clone size: -
CDR3 length: 13
V gene: TRBV3-1/TRBV3-2
D gene: -
J gene: TRBJ1-5
CDR3 DNA: TGTGCCAGCAGCCCCTCCCCCGACCAGCCCCAGCATTTT
CDR3 protein: CASSPSPDQPQHF

clone size: -
CDR3 length: 14
V gene: TRBV9
D gene: -
J gene: TRBJ2-3
CDR3 DNA: TGTGCCAATCGGCAACCGGCCGTCACAGATACGCAGTATTTT
CDR3 protein: CANRQPAVTDTQYF

clone size: -
CDR3 length: 12
V gene: TRBV12-3/TRBV12-4
D gene: -
J gene: TRBJ2-7
CDR3 DNA: TGTGCCAGCAGACGGGACTTAGCCGAGCAGTACTTC
CDR3 protein: CASRRDLAEQYF

clone size: once
CDR3 length: 13
V gene: TRBV28
D gene: -
J gene: TRBJ1-1
CDR3 DNA: TGTGCCAGCAGTTTTCAGATGAACACTGAAGCTTTCTTT
CDR3 protein: CASSFQMNTEAFF

clone size: -
CDR3 length: 15
V gene: TRBV28
D gene: TRBD1
J gene: TRBJ1-4
CDR3 DNA: TGTGCCAGCAGTGTACCCCCGGGACAGAATGAAAAACTGTTTTTT
CDR3 protein: CASSVPPGQNEKLFF

clone size: -
CDR3 length: 13
V gene: TRBV12-3/TRBV12-4
D gene: -
J gene: TRBJ1-5
CDR3 DNA: TGTGCCAGCAGCCCACCTAGGAGTCAGCCCCAGCATTTT
CDR3 protein: CASSPPRSQPQHF

clone size: -
CDR3 length: 15
V gene: TRBV5-5
D gene: -
J gene: TRBJ2-2
CDR3 DNA: TGTGCCAGCAGCCCCCTAACTGACAGTTTCGGGGAGCTGTTTTTT
CDR3 protein: CASSPLTDSFGELFF

clone size: -
CDR3 length: 15
V gene: TRBV7-9
D gene: -
J gene: TRBJ1-3
CDR3 DNA: TGTGCCAGCAGCTTCGGCGGACTAACTGGAAACACCATATATTTT
CDR3 protein: CASSFGGLTGNTIYF

clone size: -
CDR3 length: 15
V gene: TRBV9
D gene: TRBD2
J gene: TRBJ2-1
CDR3 DNA: TGTGCCAGCAGCTTTGGACTAGCGGGAGGTCTTGAGCAGTTCTTC
CDR3 protein: CASSFGLAGGLEQFF

clone size: -
CDR3 length: 12
V gene: TRBV21-1
D gene: -
J gene: TRBJ1-2
CDR3 DNA: TGTGCCAGCAGCAAGGATGTTTCCGGCTACACCTTC
CDR3 protein: CASSKDVSGYTF

clone size: -
CDR3 length: 16
V gene: TRBV10-3
D gene: TRBD1
J gene: TRBJ2-7
CDR3 DNA: TGTGCCATCAGTGAGGGAGGACAGGGGCTATCCTACGAGCAGTACTTC
CDR3 protein: CAISEGGQGLSYEQYF

clone size: -
CDR3 length: 14
V gene: TRBV27
D gene: TRBD1
J gene: TRBJ1-5
CDR3 DNA: TGTGCCAGCAGTCCAGACAGGGGCAATCAGCCCCAGCATTTT
CDR3 protein: CASSPDRGNQPQHF

clone size: -
CDR3 length: 12
V gene: TRBV6-2/TRBV6-3
D gene: -
J gene: TRBJ2-1
CDR3 DNA: TGTGCCAGCAGTTACCAGTTGACGGAGCAGTTCTTC
CDR3 protein: CASSYQLTEQFF

clone size: -
CDR3 length: 15
V gene: TRBV9
D gene: -
J gene: TRBJ1-6
CDR3 DNA: TGTGCCAGCAGCGTAGACCAGGTCTATAATTCACCCCTCCACTTT
CDR3 protein: CASSVDQVYNSPLHF

clone size: -
CDR3 length: 16
V gene: TRBV3-1/TRBV3-2
D gene: -
J gene: TRBJ2-2
CDR3 DNA: TGTGCCAGCAGCCAAGATTGGGGGCTAGGGCCCGGGGAGCTGTTTTTT
CDR3 protein: CASSQDWGLGPGELFF